Following are 2 T cell receptor beta chains from one sample sequenced in a study of cytomegalovirus exposure and HLA in healthy donors (dated by TCRdb to the late 2010s). Receptors were amplified or captured by the immunoSEQ multiplex PCR assay. A mixture of 60 forward primers for TCR Vbeta segments and 13 reverse primers for TCR Jbeta segments was used in the multiplex PCR. Not all clones reach the TCRdb copy of this immuneACCESS table, which keeps in-frame sequences only. Checked studies attribute under half of the gap to unresolved V genes and leave the rest unexplained. In all, the sample holds around 130,000 clones, and roughly 80% of those were seen once. Around 1.5% of the sample comes from the top ten. The specimen sequenced was PBMCs. These receptors all stem from a woman aged 18-30 years in good health and CMV-seronegative.

The chain is built from TRBV5-1 and TRBJ2-7; 9 bases fit TRBD2. Germline V lookup: CDR1 SGHRS, CDR2 YFSETQ. V trimming: 0 bases; J trimming: 5 bases; junction bases outside the gene matches: 18. This CDR3 comprises 19 residues. The DNA of the CDR3 is TGCGCCAGCAGCTTGGCTGGAGTGGGATCGGCGGGAGGGCAGAACGAGCAGTACTTC. The encoded protein is CASSLAGVGSAGGQNEQYF.

The CDR3 sequence is CASSPSEANGYTF. The CDR3 coding sequence is TGTGCCAGCTCACCCAGTGAGGCAAATGGCTACACCTTC. The rearrangement links TRBV18 to TRBJ1-2; D is unclear. The CDR3 contains 13 residues. V was trimmed by 3 bases and J by 6 bases, leaving 11 bases between them. Germline V gene lookup returns CDR1 KGHSH and CDR2 LQKENI.